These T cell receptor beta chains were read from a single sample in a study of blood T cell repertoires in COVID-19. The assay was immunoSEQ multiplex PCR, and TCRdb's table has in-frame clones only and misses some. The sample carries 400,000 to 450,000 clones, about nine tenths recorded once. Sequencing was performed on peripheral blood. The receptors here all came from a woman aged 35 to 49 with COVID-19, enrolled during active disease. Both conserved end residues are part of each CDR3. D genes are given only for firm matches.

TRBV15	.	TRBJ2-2	CATSPPDSTGELFF
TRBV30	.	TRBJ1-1	CAWSGGGPEAFF
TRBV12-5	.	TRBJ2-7	CASGLARPGSSYEQYF
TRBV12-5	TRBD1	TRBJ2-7	CASGNTGVGEQYF
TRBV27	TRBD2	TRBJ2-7	CASSFIPLPAGLSEQYF
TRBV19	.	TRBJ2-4	CASSIDGGGGAAKNIQYF
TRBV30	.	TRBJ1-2	CAWSVRGANLNYGYTF
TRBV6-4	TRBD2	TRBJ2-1	CATSKDPAGVANEQFF
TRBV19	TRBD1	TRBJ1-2	CASTPGQENYGYTF
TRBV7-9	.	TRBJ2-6	CASSLRLSGANVLTF
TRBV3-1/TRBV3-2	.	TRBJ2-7	CASSPTTPYEQYF
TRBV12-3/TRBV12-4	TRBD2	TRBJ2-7	CASSGDYYEQYF
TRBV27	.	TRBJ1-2	CASSPGSGGYTF
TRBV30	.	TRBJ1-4	CAWTGSSNEKLFF
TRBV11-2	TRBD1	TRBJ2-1	CASTPRDRYNEQFF
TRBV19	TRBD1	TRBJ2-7	CASRGQGVREQYF
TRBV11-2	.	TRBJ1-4	CASRLSEAFNEKLFF
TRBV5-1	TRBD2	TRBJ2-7	CASSLELGGSSYEQYF
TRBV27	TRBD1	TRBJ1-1	CASSLFLRTGNTEAFF
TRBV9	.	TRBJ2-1	CASSSTGRGEQFF
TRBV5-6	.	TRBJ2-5	CASSLSLAETQYF
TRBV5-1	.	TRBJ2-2	CASSLVLTGELFF
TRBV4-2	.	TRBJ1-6	CASSQDYSLNSPLHF
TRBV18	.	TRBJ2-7	CASSLKGGLYEQYF
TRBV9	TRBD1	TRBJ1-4	CASSRTGGREKLFF
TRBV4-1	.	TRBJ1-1	CASSLQDWNTEAFF
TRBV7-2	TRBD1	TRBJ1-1	CASSATGVNTEAFF
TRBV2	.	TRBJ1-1	CASRAPNTEAFF
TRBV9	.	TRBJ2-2	CASSGDSTGELFF
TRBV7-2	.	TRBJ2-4	CASSLQGYKNIQYF
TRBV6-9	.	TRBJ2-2	CASSYSASRGAVF
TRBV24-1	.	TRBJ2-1	CATEGGGRPYNEQFF
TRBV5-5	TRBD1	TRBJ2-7	CASSWRQGPYEQYF
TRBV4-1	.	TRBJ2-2	CASSHSTGTSNTGELFF
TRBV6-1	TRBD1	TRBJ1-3	CASSGIQPTGIRNTIYF
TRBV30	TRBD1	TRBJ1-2	CAWSGQGPRVYGYTF
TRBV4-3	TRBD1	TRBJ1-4	CASSQGTGVSANEKLFF
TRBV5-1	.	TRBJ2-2	CASSTREGGTGELFF
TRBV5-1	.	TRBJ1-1	CASSLAGENTEAFF
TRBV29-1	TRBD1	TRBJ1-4	CSVGNRGLGEKLFF
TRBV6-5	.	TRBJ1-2	CASPREEGSYGYTF
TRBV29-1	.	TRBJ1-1	CSVEKDMNTEAFF
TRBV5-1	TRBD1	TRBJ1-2	CASSADYRGGYTF
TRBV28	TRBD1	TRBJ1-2	CASSLGTGYGYTF
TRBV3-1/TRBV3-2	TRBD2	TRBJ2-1	CASSYGAGLEGNEQFF
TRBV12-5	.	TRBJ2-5	CASGLLQRRETQYF
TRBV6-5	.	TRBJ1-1	CASSYKDSGTEAFF
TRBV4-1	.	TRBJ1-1	CASSTGKGGTEAFF
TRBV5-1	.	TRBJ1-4	CASSFGTTNEKLFF
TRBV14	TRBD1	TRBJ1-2	CASSPWDRGRNYGYTF
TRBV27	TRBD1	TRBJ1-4	CASSPQQGARTNEKLFF
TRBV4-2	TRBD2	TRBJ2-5	CASSQGLAQETQYF
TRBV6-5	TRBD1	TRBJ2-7	CASSQGQLYEQYF
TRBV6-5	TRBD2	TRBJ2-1	CASSYGASGRVDEQFF
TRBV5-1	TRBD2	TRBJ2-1	CASSSVVAGSYNEQFF
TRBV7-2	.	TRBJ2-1	CASSSSSYNEQFF
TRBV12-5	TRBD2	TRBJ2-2	CASGLRAGGYTGELFF
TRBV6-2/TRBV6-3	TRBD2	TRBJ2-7	CASSYSYKLREVAYEQYF
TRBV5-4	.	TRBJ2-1	CASSIGTSSYNEQFF